Described below is a single T cell receptor (beta chain) sequence and its context. Its antigen remains unknown. Original analysis: Filtering differed because ImmunoSEQ produced junction-only sequences that carried no quality scores. Profiling relied on immunoSEQ multiplex PCR, and the TCRdb table lists in-frame clones only, not all of them. V, J and clone size reflect that table, while D and trimming were determined from the DNA. This sample has approximately 2.3 million clones; just over 90% occur once, and the top ten carry roughly 0.36%. V dropped 6 bases and J dropped 4; count of bases not matched to a gene: 8. Germline V gene lookup returns CDR1 LNHNV and CDR2 YYDKDF (reference sequence). The CDR3 sequence is 15 residues long. This sample stems from a study of shared clonotypes between healthy human individuals. General study findings and limits: Sampling used blood alone; tissue repertoires probably differ.

The chain uses TRBV15 and TRBJ2-3, with 9 positions matching TRBD2. The source material was naive CD4+ T cells from PBMCs. Subset described: CD45RA+ positively selected. This sequence originates from a man between 18 and 29 years old in good health. Some clones in this sample may be carry-over from other donors' samples. The CDR3 reads CATRAGSGSPDTQYF. CDR3 DNA sequence: TGTGCCACCAGGGCTGGTAGCGGGAGTCCAGATACGCAGTATTTT.